This T cell receptor beta chain was captured by sequencing in a study of blood T cell repertoires in COVID-19. About the study: Acute-phase and convalescent COVID-19 samples originated in the United States, Italy and Spain.

Individuals aged about 18 to 100 years were recruited from around 22 US areas. On this clone: Additional DNA sequences in this sample encode the identical CDR3.

As processed by the authors: Reference gene primers were amplified, and this amplification served to estimate nucleated cell counts. Sequenced by immunoSEQ multiplex PCR; TCRdb stores in-frame clones only, minus some. That table gives V, J and clone size, and the DNA gave D and trimming. Counted here are about 220,000 clones, roughly 87% occurring once; the ten biggest clones make up around 2.6%. CDR3 length: 13 residues. The V end was cut by 4 bases, the J end by 5 bases, with 8 bases between. In germline, CDR1 is SEHNR, CDR2 FQNEAQ (reference sequence). Sample: PBMCs or T cells enriched from blood (not recorded which). The chain recombines TRBV7-9 with TRBJ2-2; D not resolved. The receptor comes from a woman aged 30 to 39 with acute COVID-19. CDR3 nucleotide sequence: TGTGCCAGCAGCTCTACCTGGACCGGGGAGCTGTTTTTT. It encodes CASSSTWTGELFF. Filled out from reference TRBV7-9 and TRBJ2-2, the complete variable domain reads DTGVSQNPRHKITKRGQNVTFRCDPISEHNRLYWYRQTLGQGPEFLTYFQNEAQLEKSRLLSDRFSAERPKGSFSTLEIQRTEQGDSAMYLCASSSTWTGELFFGEGSRLTVL.